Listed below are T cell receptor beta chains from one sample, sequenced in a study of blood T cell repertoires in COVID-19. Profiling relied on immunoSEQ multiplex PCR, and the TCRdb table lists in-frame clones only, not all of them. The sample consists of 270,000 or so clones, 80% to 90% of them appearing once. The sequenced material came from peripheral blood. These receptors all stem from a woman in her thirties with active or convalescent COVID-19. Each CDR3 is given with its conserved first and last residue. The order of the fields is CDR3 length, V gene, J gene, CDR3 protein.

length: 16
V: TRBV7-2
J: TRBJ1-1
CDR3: CASSLRDSSMNTEAFF

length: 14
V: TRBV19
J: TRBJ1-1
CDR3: CASSFRGVNTEAFF

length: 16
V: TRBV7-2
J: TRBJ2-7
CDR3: CASSSHGTSGGYEQYF

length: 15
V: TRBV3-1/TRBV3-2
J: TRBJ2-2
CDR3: CASSQGFQGYRELFF

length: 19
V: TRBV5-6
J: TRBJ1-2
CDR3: CASSFSPGTRSPPGYGYTF

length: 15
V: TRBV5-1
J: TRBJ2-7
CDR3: CASSLLAGPSYEQYF

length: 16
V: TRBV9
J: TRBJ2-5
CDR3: CASSVGGAGEIETQYF

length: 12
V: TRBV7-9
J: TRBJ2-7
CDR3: CASSLDRAEQYF

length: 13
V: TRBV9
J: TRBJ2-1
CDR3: CASGLAGTNEQFF

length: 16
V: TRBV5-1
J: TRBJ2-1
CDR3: CASSLGPGQGYNEQFF

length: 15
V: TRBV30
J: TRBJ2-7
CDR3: CAWSLGTGTSYEQYF

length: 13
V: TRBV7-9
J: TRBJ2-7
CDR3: CASSLAGVYEQYF

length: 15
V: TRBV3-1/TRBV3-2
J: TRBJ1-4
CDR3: CASSPPGGGYEKLFF

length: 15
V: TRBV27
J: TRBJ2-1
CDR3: CASKTQGLKYNEQFF

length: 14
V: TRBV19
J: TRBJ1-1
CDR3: CASSPRRDSAEAFF

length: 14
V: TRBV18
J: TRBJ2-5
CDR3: CASSPDRVGETQYF

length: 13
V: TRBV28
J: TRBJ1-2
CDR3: CASSFTARYGYTF

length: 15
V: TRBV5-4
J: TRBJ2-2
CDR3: CASSNRDRGRGELFF

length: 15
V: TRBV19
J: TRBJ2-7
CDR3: CASSRRGGITYEQYF

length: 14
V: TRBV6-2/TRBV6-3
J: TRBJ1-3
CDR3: CASRPTGAGNTIYF

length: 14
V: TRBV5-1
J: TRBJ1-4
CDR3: CASSPGQGDEKLFF

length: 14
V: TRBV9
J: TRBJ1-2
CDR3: CASSADRPSSGYTF

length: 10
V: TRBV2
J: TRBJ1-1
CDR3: CASSVAGAFF

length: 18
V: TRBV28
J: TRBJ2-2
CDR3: CASSLLASGGPNTGELFF

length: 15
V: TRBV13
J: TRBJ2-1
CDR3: CASSEGQGLRNEQFF

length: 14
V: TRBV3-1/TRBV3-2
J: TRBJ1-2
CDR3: CASSQAGQAYGYTF

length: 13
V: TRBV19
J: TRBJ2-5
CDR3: CASSTSGQETQYF

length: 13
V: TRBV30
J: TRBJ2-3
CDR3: CAWKGTQADTQYF

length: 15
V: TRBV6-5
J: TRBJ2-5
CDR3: CASSYSNRGWETQYF

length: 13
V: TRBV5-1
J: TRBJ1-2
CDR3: CASSLQGEYGYTF

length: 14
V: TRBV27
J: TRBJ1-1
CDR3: CASSLGRGRTEAFF

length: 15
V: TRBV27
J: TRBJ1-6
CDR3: CASSLGGGSRSPLHF

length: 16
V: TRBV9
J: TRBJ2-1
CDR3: CASSPRRIESYNEQFF

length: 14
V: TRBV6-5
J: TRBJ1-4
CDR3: CASSYGPPGEKLFF

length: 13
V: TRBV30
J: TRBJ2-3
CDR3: CAWKTKGADTQYF

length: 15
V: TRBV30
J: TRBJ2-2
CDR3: CAWSVRGVLTGELFF

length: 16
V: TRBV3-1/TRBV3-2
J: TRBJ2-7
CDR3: CASSQDNTFSSYEQYF

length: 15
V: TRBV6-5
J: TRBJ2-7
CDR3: CASTFQLTGGYEQYF

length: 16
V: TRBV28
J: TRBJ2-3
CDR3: CASSLDRGVSTDTQYF

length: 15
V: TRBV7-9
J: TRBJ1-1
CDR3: CASSWGDGLNTEAFF

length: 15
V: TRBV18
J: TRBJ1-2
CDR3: CASSREADTTYGYTF

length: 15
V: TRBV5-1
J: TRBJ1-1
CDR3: CASSSNVRVNTEAFF

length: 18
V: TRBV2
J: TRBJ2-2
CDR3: CASSGSGQGARVTGELFF

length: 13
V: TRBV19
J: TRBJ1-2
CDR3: CASSAGQGLHYTF

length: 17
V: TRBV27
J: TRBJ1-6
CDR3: CASSRGQGSTYNSPLHF

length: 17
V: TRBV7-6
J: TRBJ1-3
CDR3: CASSFGYPRQGLNTIYF

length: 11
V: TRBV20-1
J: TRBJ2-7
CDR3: CSARATYEQYF

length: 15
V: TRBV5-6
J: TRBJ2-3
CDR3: CASSTGIRYTDTQYF

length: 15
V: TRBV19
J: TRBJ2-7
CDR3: CASSIRTGGRYEQYF

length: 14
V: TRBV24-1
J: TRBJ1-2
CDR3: CATSEGGREVGYTF

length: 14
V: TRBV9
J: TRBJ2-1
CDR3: CASSPGGLYNEQFF

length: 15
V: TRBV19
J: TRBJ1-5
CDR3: CASTTWEGVNQPQHF

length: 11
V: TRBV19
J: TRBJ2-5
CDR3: CASSAGSTQYF

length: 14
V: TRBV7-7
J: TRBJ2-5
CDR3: CASSLAGSQGTQYF

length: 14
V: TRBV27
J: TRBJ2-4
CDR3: CASSFVGMKNIQYF

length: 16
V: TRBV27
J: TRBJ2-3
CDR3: CASSSSGGAWEDTQYF

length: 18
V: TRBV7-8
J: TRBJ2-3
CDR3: CASSLVGGTGGSTDTQYF